This T cell receptor (beta chain) was profiled in a study of blood T cell repertoires in COVID-19. Study summary: Acute and convalescent COVID-19 specimens originated in the United States, Italy and Spain.

From germline, CDR1 is SGHTA and CDR2 FQGNSA. V lost 5 bases and J lost 0, with 9 bases in between. The CDR3 sequence is 14 residues long. This clone was recorded only once. The authors' processing: Amplification of reference gene primers provided the estimated nucleated cell counts. TCRdb's table, derived via immunoSEQ multiplex PCR, lists solely in-frame clones and lacks some. For V, J and clone size, that table is used; D and trimming come from the DNA. Of tens of thousands of clones listed, 83% are singletons. The V and J genes are TRBV7-2 and TRBJ2-3, with D possibly being TRBD1 (6 bases). Sequences were obtained from peripheral blood. The receptor's source is a human donor in a cohort sampled during active COVID-19. The CDR3 bases are TGTGCCAGCAGCCGGGACAAGAGCACAGATACGCAGTATTTT. Translating gives CASSRDKSTDTQYF.